The present T cell receptor (beta chain) was sequenced within a study of neurological immune-mediated disorders (dated by TCRdb to about 2019). Concerning the study at large: Among the approximately 35 multiple sclerosis patients, around 30 had relapsing-remitting MS and 3 had secondary progressive MS. Alongside PBMC samples, the set of more than 85 TCR-beta libraries contained longitudinal samples, technical triplicates, and paired CD4+ and CD8+ T-cell subsets that had been sorted. The cohort included approximately 70 subjects: approximately 14 with HAM/TSP, roughly 35 with multiple sclerosis, and approximately 20 healthy controls. Peripheral blood TCR-beta repertoires from patients with HTLV-I-associated myelopathy (HAM/TSP), patients with multiple sclerosis, and healthy controls were compared in the study using UMI-based sequencing. Beyond this particular receptor, the publication reports: No clinical or MRI features were associated with the MS cluster, and the authors said that larger cohorts are needed. No identical CDR3 amino acid sequences were shared among expanded clones across subjects, suggesting private TCR-beta repertoires in all groups. TCR clonal expansion was greatest in HAM/TSP patients and smallest in MS patients, who ranked below even healthy controls. Phylogenetic analysis grouped repertoires from 18 of 34 MS patients into a cluster of related CDR3 sequences, suggesting a possible repertoire-level signature.

The cysteine opens and the phenylalanine closes a CDR3 of 14 amino acids. Of the read, only the CDR3 DNA is kept; its 42 bases are in frame from base 1. Sequences SGHVS (CDR1) and FNYEAQ (CDR2) are obtained from the germline V gene. V was cut back by 5 bases and J by 0 bases, leaving a gap of 10 bases between them. For unsorted PBMC libraries, 2 million PBMCs were used after storage in RNAlater at -80 degrees C until RNA extraction. Multiple sclerosis patients were enrolled in a US clinical protocol under which disease progression was evaluated by magnetic resonance imaging. Peripheral blood underwent Ficoll-Hypaque density gradient centrifugation to isolate PBMCs, which were then cryopreserved in liquid nitrogen. cDNA was synthesized by template-switch 5'RACE using a primer carrying a 10-nucleotide random unique molecular identifier by which each TCR transcript was tagged. Over 200 million TCR-beta sequences, covering 15-18 subjects, were produced in each sequencing run. Total RNA was extracted with the RNeasy kit. TCR-beta VDJ regions were amplified with primers for the TCR constant region and the 5'RACE anchor, using the KAPA Real-time Library Amplification kit. Sample indexes and Illumina adaptors were added in a first PCR, after which library yield was increased in a second PCR. The roughly 650 bp TCR product was size-selected on a 2% E-gel SizeSelection system after Ampure bead purification. Before pooling, library quality was assessed on a Bioanalyzer, concentration was determined with Qubit, and library quantification was performed with the Kapa Library Quantification kit. Libraries were sequenced paired-end 2 x 150 bp on an Illumina HiSeq 2500. To increase sequence diversity, about 23-30% phiX was spiked into each library pool. The authors' pipeline ran thus. Quality-filtered reads were processed with the UMI-based MiGEC pipeline, and over 90% of raw TCR sequences were removed by the MiGEC pipeline during error correction. IMGT germline references were used for aligning VDJ genes, and each clonotype was defined as a unique CDR3 amino acid sequence together with its V-J genes. Clonal expansion, Shannon diversity, and CDR3 relatedness (CalcPairwiseDistances, ClusterSamples) were evaluated with VDJtools, and phylogenetic trees were built with CLCbio workbench. Using coefficient-of-variation modelling across technical triplicates, the study counted a clone as expanded if it had at least 8 unique UMIs. TCRdb redid the processing of the public reads, applying fastp at Q25 and MiXCR, and retained in-frame beta chains. Each entry is one CDR3 protein sequence, shown with its most common DNA and genes. TCRdb assigned the V and J calls; the authors' analysis was not used. This sample holds about 120,000 distinct CDR3 sequences; approximately 3.2% were observed only once. The ten biggest clones cover over 1% of the sample.

The sample holds many counts of this clonotype. It has no known antigen specificity. Per-nucleotide qualities are absent, and no much larger clonotype sits a single base away. The sample consisted of PBMCs. This TCR was sampled from a woman aged 30 to 39 with multiple sclerosis. The V and J genes are TRBV7-6 and TRBJ1-1; the D gene is unclear. DNA sequence: TGTGCCAGCAGCCCACGCCACATGAACACTGAAGCTTTCTTT. Protein translation: CASSPRHMNTEAFF.